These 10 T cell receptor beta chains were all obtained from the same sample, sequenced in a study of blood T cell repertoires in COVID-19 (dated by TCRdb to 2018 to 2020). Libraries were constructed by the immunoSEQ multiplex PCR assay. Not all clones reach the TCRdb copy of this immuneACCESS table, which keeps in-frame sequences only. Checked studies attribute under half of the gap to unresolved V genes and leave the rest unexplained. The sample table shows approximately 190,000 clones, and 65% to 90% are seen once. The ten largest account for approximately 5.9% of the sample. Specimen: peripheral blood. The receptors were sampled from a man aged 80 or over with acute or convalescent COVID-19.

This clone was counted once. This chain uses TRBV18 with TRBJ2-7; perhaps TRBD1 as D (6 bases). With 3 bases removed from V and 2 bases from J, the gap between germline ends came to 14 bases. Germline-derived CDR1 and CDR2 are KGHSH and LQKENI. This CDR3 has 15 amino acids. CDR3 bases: TGTGCCAGCTCACCCGGGCGGTCAGGGGCCTACGAGCAGTACGTC. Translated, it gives CASSPGRSGAYEQYV.

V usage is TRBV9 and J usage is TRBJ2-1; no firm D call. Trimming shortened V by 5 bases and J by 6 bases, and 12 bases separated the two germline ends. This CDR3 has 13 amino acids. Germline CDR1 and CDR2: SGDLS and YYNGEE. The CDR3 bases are TGTGCCAGCAGTCTTCGGGTTGCCAATGAGCAGTTCTTC. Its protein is CASSLRVANEQFF.

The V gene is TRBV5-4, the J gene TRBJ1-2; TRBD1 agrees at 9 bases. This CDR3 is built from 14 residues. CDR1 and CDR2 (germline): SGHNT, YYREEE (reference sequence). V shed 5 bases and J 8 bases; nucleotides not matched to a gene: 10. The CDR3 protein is CASSLWTGVGGYTF. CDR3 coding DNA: TGTGCCAGCAGTCTGTGGACAGGGGTCGGGGGCTACACCTTC.

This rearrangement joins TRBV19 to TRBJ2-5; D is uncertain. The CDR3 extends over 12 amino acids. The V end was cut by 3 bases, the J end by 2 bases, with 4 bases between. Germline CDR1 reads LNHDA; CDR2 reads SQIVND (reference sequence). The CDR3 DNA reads TGTGCCAGTAGTATCCAACAAGAGACCCAGTACTTC. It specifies CASSIQQETQYF.

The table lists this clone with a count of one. This chain's CDR3 is CASSLGVQLNQPQHF. DNA for the CDR3: TGTGCCAGCAGCTTAGGAGTACAGCTTAATCAGCCCCAGCATTTT. The chain combines TRBV7-2 with TRBJ1-5; no firm D call. This CDR3 has 15 residues. The germline CDR1 and CDR2 sequences are SGHTA and FQGNSA. Between the trimmed V and J ends, which lost 1 base and 4 bases, there was a span of 11 bases.

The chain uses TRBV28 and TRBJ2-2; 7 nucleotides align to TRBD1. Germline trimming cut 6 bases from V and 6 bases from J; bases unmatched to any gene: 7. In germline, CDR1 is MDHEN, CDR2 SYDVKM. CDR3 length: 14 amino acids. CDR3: CASRIDRGPGELFF. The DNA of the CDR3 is TGTGCCAGCAGGATCGATAGGGGGCCCGGGGAGCTGTTTTTT.

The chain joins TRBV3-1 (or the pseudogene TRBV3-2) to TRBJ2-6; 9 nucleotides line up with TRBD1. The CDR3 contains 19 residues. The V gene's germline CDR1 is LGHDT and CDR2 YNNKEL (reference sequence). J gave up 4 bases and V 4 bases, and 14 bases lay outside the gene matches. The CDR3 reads CASSPEVPGQGSGANVLTF. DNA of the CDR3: TGTGCCAGCAGCCCAGAGGTCCCGGGACAGGGATCCGGGGCCAACGTCCTGACTTTC.

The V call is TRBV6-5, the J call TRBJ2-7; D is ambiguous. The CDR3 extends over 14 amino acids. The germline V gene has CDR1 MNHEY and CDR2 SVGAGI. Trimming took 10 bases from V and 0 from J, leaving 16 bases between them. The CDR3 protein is CATLGPRSSYEQYF. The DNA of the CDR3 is TGTGCCACCCTTGGGCCTCGAAGCTCCTACGAGCAGTACTTC.

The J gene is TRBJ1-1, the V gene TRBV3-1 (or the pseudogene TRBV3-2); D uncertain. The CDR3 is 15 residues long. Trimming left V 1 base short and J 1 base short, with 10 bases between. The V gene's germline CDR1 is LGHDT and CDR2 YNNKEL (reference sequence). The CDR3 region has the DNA TGTGCCAGCAGCCAAGGGTTGCGAAAGAACACTGAAGCTTTCTTT. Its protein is CASSQGLRKNTEAFF.

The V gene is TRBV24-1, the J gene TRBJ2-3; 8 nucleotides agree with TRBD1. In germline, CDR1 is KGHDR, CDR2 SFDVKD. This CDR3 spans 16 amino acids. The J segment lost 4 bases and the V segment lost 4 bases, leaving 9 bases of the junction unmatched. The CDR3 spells CATSDKTGAGADTQYF. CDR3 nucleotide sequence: TGTGCCACCAGTGACAAGACAGGGGCAGGGGCAGATACGCAGTATTTT.